A selection of T cell receptor beta chains follows, all from one sample in a study of shared clonotypes between healthy human individuals. TCRdb's table, derived via immunoSEQ multiplex PCR, lists solely in-frame clones and lacks some. The sample lists approximately 1,500,000 clones, nearly 99% occurring once. The sequenced sample consisted of naive CD4+ T cells sorted from blood. Receptors originate from a man under 40 in good health. CDR3s include the opening cysteine and the closing phenylalanine or tryptophan. The D gene is left open where the match is weak. Rows may omit the clone size; those that give it use once, few, many or a size class.

-,-,TRBV5-6,TRBJ2-7,TGTGCCAGCAGCTTGGGCCGGGACGGCAGAGGGGAGCAGTACTTC,CASSLGRDGRGEQYF
-,-,TRBV27,TRBJ2-1,TGTGCCAGCAGTTTTATGCCAGCGAAGTACAATGAGCAGTTCTTC,CASSFMPAKYNEQFF
-,-,TRBV7-9,TRBJ1-4,TGTGCCAGCAGCCCGGGTCTGGCTAATGAAAAACTGTTTTTT,CASSPGLANEKLFF
-,-,TRBV29-1,TRBJ1-2,TGCAGCGTTGTCTGGGGGTGGGATGGCTACACCTTC,CSVVWGWDGYTF
TRBD2,-,TRBV9,TRBJ2-1,TGTGCCAGCAGCGTAGCTACTAGGGTGTCGGCGGGAGGCAGGGAAGAGCAGTTCTTC,CASSVATRVSAGGREEQFF
-,-,TRBV6-5,TRBJ2-7,TGTGCCAGCAGGGGTACCGGGCGTAGGGACGAGCAGTACTTC,CASRGTGRRDEQYF
TRBD2,-,TRBV29-1,TRBJ2-6,TGCAGCGTTGGCCGGGCGGGGGCTGGGGCCAACGTCCTGACTTTC,CSVGRAGAGANVLTF
-,-,TRBV27,TRBJ2-1,TGTGCCAGCAGTAACAGGGCAAACTACAATGAGCAGTTCTTC,CASSNRANYNEQFF
-,-,TRBV15,TRBJ1-5,TGTGCCACGGCCGTTCAGGGTAATCAGCCCCAGCATTTT,CATAVQGNQPQHF
TRBD1,-,TRBV7-9,TRBJ1-5,TGTGCCAGCAGCTTAGGACAGGGGGTGGTAGGAAATCAGCCCCAGCATTTT,CASSLGQGVVGNQPQHF
-,-,TRBV6-6,TRBJ2-7,TGTGCCAGCCCAGGGTTTTACGAGCAGTACTTC,CASPGFYEQYF
TRBD2,-,TRBV5-4,TRBJ2-1,TGTGCCAGCAGCTTGGTGGGACTAGCGGGAGTAGAGGGCAATGAGCAGTTCTTC,CASSLVGLAGVEGNEQFF
TRBD2,-,TRBV29-1,TRBJ2-4,TGCAGCGTTCGACCACCTAGCGGGGCTCTCAAAAACATTCAGTACTTC,CSVRPPSGALKNIQYF
-,once,TRBV11-2,TRBJ2-7,TGTGCCAGCAGCTTAGTTACAGGCTCCCGGTCCTCCTACGAGCAGTACTTC,CASSLVTGSRSSYEQYF
-,-,TRBV29-1,TRBJ2-7,TGCAGCGTTAGTTTTGGGGACGAGCAGTACTTC,CSVSFGDEQYF
TRBD1,-,TRBV27,TRBJ1-1,TGTGCCAGCAGTCCGAGCGCAGGGGGCAACACTGAAGCTTTCTTT,CASSPSAGGNTEAFF
-,-,TRBV4-1,TRBJ2-3,TGCGCCAGCAGCCATCCCAGAAACTCCGTCCTCACAGATACGCAGTATTTT,CASSHPRNSVLTDTQYF
-,-,TRBV4-3,TRBJ2-3,TGCGCCAGCAGCCAAGATGGGGTAAGGACAGATACGCAGTATTTT,CASSQDGVRTDTQYF
-,-,TRBV5-1,TRBJ2-3,TGCGCCAGCAGCAACCGGGACGGCACAGATACGCAGTATTTT,CASSNRDGTDTQYF
-,-,TRBV5-1,TRBJ2-5,TGCGCCAGCAGCTTGGCTTGGGGTTCCCAAGAGACCCAGTACTTC,CASSLAWGSQETQYF
-,-,TRBV7-2,TRBJ2-7,TGTGCCAGCAGCTCGAAGAGGGTCGGAGGTCAGGGCAAAACCTACGAGCAGTACTTC,CASSSKRVGGQGKTYEQYF
-,-,TRBV29-1,TRBJ1-1,TGCAGCGTTGTCAGGGCGGACACTGAAGCTTTCTTT,CSVVRADTEAFF
-,-,TRBV7-3,TRBJ2-1,TGTGCCAGCAGCTTAGCCGCGGCGGCATCTCTTGGTTACAATGAGCAGTTCTTC,CASSLAAAASLGYNEQFF
-,-,TRBV9,TRBJ1-4,TGTGCCAGCAGCGTAGGTCCAGCAACTAATGAAAAACTGTTTTTT,CASSVGPATNEKLFF
TRBD1,-,TRBV7-2,TRBJ1-4,TGTGCCAGCAGCTTAGGAGGGGGCGATGAAAAACTGTTTTTT,CASSLGGGDEKLFF
TRBD1,once,TRBV5-6,TRBJ2-7,TGTGCCAGCAGCTTGTTTCGGGGACAGGGTTTCTACGAGCAGTACTTC,CASSLFRGQGFYEQYF
TRBD2,-,TRBV27,TRBJ2-7,TGTGCCAGCAGTTCACTAGCGGGGGGATACGAGCAGTACTTC,CASSSLAGGYEQYF
TRBD2,-,TRBV5-4,TRBJ2-1,TGTGCCAGCAGAGTTTTGGGGAGCGGGAGTGGAAATGAGCAGTTCTTC,CASRVLGSGSGNEQFF
-,-,TRBV6-5,TRBJ2-7,TGTGCCAGCAGCCAAAACACCTATCTCTACGAGCAGTACTTC,CASSQNTYLYEQYF
-,-,TRBV9,TRBJ2-2,TGTGCCAGCAGTCCCTTCGGAACCGGGGAGCTGTTTTTT,CASSPFGTGELFF
-,-,TRBV6-1,TRBJ1-2,TGTGCCAGCAGTGGAACCCTGGGACCCTATGGCTACACCTTC,CASSGTLGPYGYTF
TRBD2,-,TRBV7-6,TRBJ2-2,TGTGCCAGCAGCTTACCCATCGGGGCGGGAGGAACCGGGGAGCTGTTTTTT,CASSLPIGAGGTGELFF
TRBD2,-,TRBV10-2,TRBJ2-7,TGCGCCAGCAGGATGACTAGCGGGAGTTCCTACGAGCAGTACTTC,CASRMTSGSSYEQYF
-,-,TRBV6-5,TRBJ2-5,TGTGCCAGCAGTAAATGGGGGAGGCCTCAAGAGACCCAGTACTTC,CASSKWGRPQETQYF
-,-,TRBV25-1,TRBJ1-5,TGTGCCAGCAGTGAAAGTAGGGACAATCAGCCCCAGCATTTT,CASSESRDNQPQHF
-,-,TRBV28,TRBJ1-2,TGTGCCAGCAGTTTAGGGGACACAGGGAAGAGGTGGAATGGCTACACCTTC,CASSLGDTGKRWNGYTF
-,-,TRBV18,TRBJ1-1,TGTGCCAGCTCACCACGAGGGGGGGCCCCGGGTGGTACTGAAGCTTTCTTT,CASSPRGGAPGGTEAFF
TRBD1,-,TRBV5-1,TRBJ2-7,TGCGCCAGCAGCTCAACTGGGACAGACTACGAGCAGTACTTC,CASSSTGTDYEQYF
TRBD2,-,TRBV5-1,TRBJ2-1,TGCGCCAGCAGCCACGGACTAGCGGGAGGCAATGAGCAGTTCTTC,CASSHGLAGGNEQFF
-,once,TRBV11-2,TRBJ1-3,TGTGCCAGCACCCCCATTGGGTCTACATCTGGAAACACCATATATTTT,CASTPIGSTSGNTIYF
-,-,TRBV5-1,TRBJ1-5,TGCGCCAGCAGCTTGGATGGTCAGGGCAATCAGCCCCAGCATTTT,CASSLDGQGNQPQHF
TRBD2,-,TRBV5-1,TRBJ2-1,TGCGCCAGCAGCCCCCCGTCACCGACTAGCGGGAGTGATGAGCAGTTCTTC,CASSPPSPTSGSDEQFF
TRBD2,-,TRBV11-3,TRBJ2-2,TGTGCCAGCAGCTTTAGCGGGGCCCTGATCGGGGAGCTGTTTTTT,CASSFSGALIGELFF
TRBD1,-,TRBV5-1,TRBJ2-6,TGCGCCAGCAGCTCCACACCCGGGACAGGGGCGTTCTCTGGGGCCAACGTCCTGACTTTC,CASSSTPGTGAFSGANVLTF
-,-,TRBV5-1,TRBJ2-1,TGCGCCAGCAGTTTACGGGACCCTGTAAGTGGTGAGCAGTTCTTC,CASSLRDPVSGEQFF
-,-,TRBV28,TRBJ2-6,TGTGCCAGCAGTCTAGCAGGGCGTGGGGCCAACGTCCTGACTTTC,CASSLAGRGANVLTF
-,-,TRBV9,TRBJ2-1,TGTGCCAGCAGCGTAGGGTGGTGGGAGTTTGAGCAGTTCTTC,CASSVGWWEFEQFF
-,-,TRBV15,TRBJ2-1,TGTGCCACCAGCAGAGACGGGAATGAGCAGTTCTTC,CATSRDGNEQFF
-,-,TRBV9,TRBJ1-2,TGTGCCAGCAGCGTAGAAGCGGCGTCGGAGCACTATGGCTACACCTTC,CASSVEAASEHYGYTF
TRBD1,-,TRBV18,TRBJ1-1,TGTGCCAGCTCACTAAAGACAGGGTTGATATTTCCTGAAGCTTTCTTT,CASSLKTGLIFPEAFF
-,-,TRBV20-1,TRBJ1-1,TGCAGTCCCGACAGGAACACTGAAGCTTTCTTT,CSPDRNTEAFF
-,-,TRBV5-1,TRBJ2-3,TGCGCCAGCAGCTTCGAGGGATGGAACCCCGGAAGTTCCGCAGATACGCAGTATTTT,CASSFEGWNPGSSADTQYF
TRBD2,-,TRBV29-1,TRBJ2-3,TGCAGCGTTGGAAGCGGGGCTAGCACAGATACGCAGTATTTT,CSVGSGASTDTQYF
-,-,TRBV27,TRBJ1-4,TGTGCCAGCAGTCCCTACTACGCAACTAATGAAAAACTGTTTTTT,CASSPYYATNEKLFF
-,-,TRBV7-8,TRBJ2-7,TGTGCCAGCAGCTTAGAACGACGGACCTACGAGCAGTACTTC,CASSLERRTYEQYF
-,-,TRBV14,TRBJ1-1,TGTGCCAGCAGCCAAGATCACCGGATAACTGAAGCTTTCTTT,CASSQDHRITEAFF
TRBD2,-,TRBV19,TRBJ2-2,TGTGCCAGTAGTAGACTAGCGGCCTACACCGGGGAGCTGTTTTTT,CASSRLAAYTGELFF